These T cell receptor beta chains were read from a single sample in a study of CD8+ T cells in alopecia areata. Sequencing was performed with immunoSEQ multiplex PCR; in TCRdb, only in-frame clones are kept and a portion is missing. The sample has over 150,000 clones; around three fifths are singletons. The sequencing used CD8+ T cells sorted from blood, collected at week 24, from a patient treated with tofacitinib. All receptors derive from a human donor with alopecia areata. CDR3s leave out the opening cysteine and the closing phenylalanine or tryptophan.

V: TRBV7-2; J: TRBJ2-2; CDR3: ASSLGPTLYTGELF
V: TRBV5-6; J: TRBJ2-5; CDR3: ASSPGIQETQY
V: TRBV7-9; J: TRBJ2-3; CDR3: ASSLDWSDSTDTQY
V: TRBV6-5; J: TRBJ1-2; CDR3: ASRDSYGYT
V: TRBV2; J: TRBJ2-3; CDR3: ASSEAGHPTDTQY
V: TRBV7-9; J: TRBJ1-1; CDR3: ASSGTGRNTEAF
V: TRBV4-1; J: TRBJ1-5; CDR3: ASSLLWGEGNQPQH
V: TRBV27; J: TRBJ1-1; CDR3: ASSGQGRGTEAF
V: TRBV30; J: TRBJ1-4; CDR3: ASWGTPGEKLF
V: TRBV13; J: TRBJ2-7; CDR3: ASSLSSYEQY
V: TRBV30; J: TRBJ1-5; CDR3: AWSGGSNQPQH
V: TRBV27; J: TRBJ1-1; CDR3: ASSSFGGNTEAF
V: TRBV11-3; J: TRBJ2-5; CDR3: ASSPFLAVQETQY
V: TRBV7-3; J: TRBJ2-3; CDR3: ASSLLAGPTDTQY
V: TRBV15; J: TRBJ2-5; CDR3: ATVAGRGLRETQY
V: TRBV6-6; J: TRBJ2-5; CDR3: ASSPHRAQETQY
V: TRBV9; J: TRBJ2-1; CDR3: ASSPTSGGRNNEQF
V: TRBV5-1; J: TRBJ2-7; CDR3: ASSPGGDEQY
V: TRBV5-4; J: TRBJ1-2; CDR3: ASSPRYNYGYT
V: TRBV13; J: TRBJ1-5; CDR3: ASSLGSQFNQPQH
V: TRBV2; J: TRBJ2-5; CDR3: ASGTGQETQY
V: TRBV29-1; J: TRBJ2-1; CDR3: SVEVDPSSYNEQF
V: TRBV7-8; J: TRBJ1-1; CDR3: ASSARGNTEAF
V: TRBV13; J: TRBJ2-3; CDR3: ASVQRGGPDTQY
V: TRBV15; J: TRBJ2-1; CDR3: ATSRGDRKTDEQF
V: TRBV7-9; J: TRBJ1-1; CDR3: ASSLAAVEAF
V: TRBV7-9; J: TRBJ2-5; CDR3: ASSPYRGQETQY
V: TRBV20-1; J: TRBJ2-5; CDR3: SAPMGGTQY
V: TRBV2; J: TRBJ1-6; CDR3: ASNEGVGNSPLH
V: TRBV6-6; J: TRBJ2-7; CDR3: ASSTGTGGLDEQY
V: TRBV5-1; J: TRBJ2-3; CDR3: ASSLAGTPTDTQY
V: TRBV2; J: TRBJ2-1; CDR3: ASSGPRAQQF
V: TRBV13; J: TRBJ2-5; CDR3: ASRKLPGNQETQY
V: TRBV5-1; J: TRBJ1-2; CDR3: ASSLDPDSIYGYT
V: TRBV25-1; J: TRBJ1-2; CDR3: ASSEVGRDYGYT
V: TRBV7-9; J: TRBJ2-7; CDR3: ASVDGYEQY
V: TRBV5-4; J: TRBJ2-5; CDR3: ASSTGLAGTETQY
V: TRBV29-1; J: TRBJ1-2; CDR3: SVSGSGGYT
V: TRBV19; J: TRBJ1-5; CDR3: ATGGGQPQH
V: TRBV29-1; J: TRBJ1-1; CDR3: SVEDPHLRQGMNTEAF
V: TRBV29-1; J: TRBJ1-1; CDR3: SVGTVTEAF
V: TRBV27; J: TRBJ1-1; CDR3: ASSLSSTEAF
V: TRBV10-2; J: TRBJ1-1; CDR3: ASRETVEAF
V: TRBV6-5; J: TRBJ2-4; CDR3: ASRRKGPAKNIQY
V: TRBV5-6; J: TRBJ2-2; CDR3: ASSLKWNTGELF
V: TRBV5-6; J: TRBJ2-7; CDR3: ASSLQTAYEQY
V: TRBV30; J: TRBJ1-2; CDR3: AWSVTASYGYT
V: TRBV7-8; J: TRBJ1-1; CDR3: ASSLEVDTEAF
V: TRBV13; J: TRBJ2-1; CDR3: ASSPGYNEQF
V: TRBV14; J: TRBJ2-7; CDR3: ASSLTPYEQY